The 23 T cell receptor beta chains reported below all come from one sample, sequenced in a study of shared clonotypes between healthy human individuals. CD8 cells classed as naive were CD45RO-negative and positively selected for CCR7, excluding terminally differentiated effector memory CD45RA+ cells. Sequenced by immunoSEQ multiplex PCR; TCRdb stores in-frame clones only, minus some. The data contain roughly 2 million clones, about 95% of them seen just once; the ten biggest clones take up about 1.1%. The sequencing sample was made of naive CD8+ T cells sorted from blood. The source is a man between 18 and 35 years old in good health.

The chain carries TRBV23-1 and TRBJ2-7; TRBD1 or TRBD2 may be the D gene (6 bases each). TRBV23-1 falls under the ORF class, with uncertain function. The V gene lost 4 bases and the J gene lost 7 bases, with 23 bases spanning the gap. The CDR3 runs 16 residues. The DNA of the CDR3 is TGCGCCAGCAGTCTGATAGGGGACACGCCGGGGGTGGAGCAGTACTTC. This codes for CASSLIGDTPGVEQYF.

The rearrangement links TRBV12-5 to TRBJ1-3; no definite D call. This CDR3 spans 13 amino acids. Trimming left V 1 base short and J 9 bases short, with 10 bases between. Germline CDR1 LGHNT, CDR2 FRNRAP. The CDR3 nucleotides are TGTGCTAGTGGTTTGGACCTCACCAGCACCATATATTTT. It specifies CASGLDLTSTIYF. The entire variable domain, with the rest obtained from reference TRBV12-5 and TRBJ1-3, is as follows: DARVTQTPRHKVTEMGQEVTMRCQPILGHNTVFWYRQTMMQGLELLAYFRNRAPLDDSGMPKDRFSAEMPDATLATLKIQPSEPRDSAVYFCASGLDLTSTIYFGEGSWLTVV.

The rearrangement joins TRBV7-8 to TRBJ2-5; 11 nucleotides match TRBD2. The CDR3 has 16 amino acids. Germline CDR1 is SGHVS and CDR2 is FQNEAQ. The V segment lost 4 bases and the J segment 5 bases; nucleotides outside the gene matches: 9. The CDR3 DNA follows: TGTGCCAGCAGCTCCGGACTAGCGGGCACCCAGGAGACCCAGTACTTC. This encodes CASSSGLAGTQETQYF.

This clone was seen a single time. The chain employs TRBV5-6 and TRBJ2-2; D is unclear. Per the germline V gene, CDR1 is SGHDT and CDR2 is YYEEEE. The germline V and J ends were trimmed by 0 bases and 5 bases, with 14 bases remaining between them. This CDR3 spans 16 amino acids. The CDR3 spells CASSLDGSVTTGELFF. In DNA, the CDR3 is TGTGCCAGCAGCTTGGACGGGTCAGTCACTACCGGGGAGCTGTTTTTT.

The rearrangement uses TRBV7-6 and TRBJ2-1; 8 bases are shared with TRBD2. Trimming at V came to 5 bases and at J to 7 bases, leaving 13 bases not matched to a gene. Per the germline V gene, CDR1 is SGHVS and CDR2 is FNYEAQ. The CDR3 has 16 amino acids. CDR3 bases: TGTGCCAGCAGCCCCGGGGTAGCGGGGCATCTAAATGAGCAGTTCTTC. This encodes CASSPGVAGHLNEQFF.

Details on this clone: One end of the junction is discordant with germline, which a read error may explain. This chain connects TRBV7-7 to TRBJ2-2; D might be TRBD2 (7 bases). The germline gives CDR1 SSHAT, CDR2 FNYEAQ (reference sequence). The length of the CDR3 is 17 residues. The CDR3: CASSLGGATSPTGELFF. The CDR3 bases are TGTGCTAGCAGCTTAGGGGGGGCGACTAGCCCGACCGGGGAGCTGTTTTTT. Full variable domain (rest looked up from reference TRBV7-7 and TRBJ2-2): GAGVSQSPRYKVTKRGQDVTLRCDPISSHATLYWYQQALGQGPEFLTYFNYEAQPDKSGLPSDRFSAERPEGSISTLTIQRTEQRDSAMYRCASSLGGATSPTGELFFGEGSRLTVL.

Comments on this clone: This could be a read error, since a much larger clone is one nucleotide away. The V and J genes are TRBV6-5 and TRBJ1-1; perhaps TRBD1 as D (5 bases). The CDR3 covers 13 residues. The ends were cut back, 7 bases at V and 1 base at J, with 10 bases in the middle. CDR1 and CDR2 (germline): MNHEY, SVGAGI. This CDR3 reads CASTEDTNTEAFF. In DNA form, the CDR3 reads TGTGCCAGCACCGAGGACACGAACACTGAAGCTTTCTTT.

This clone has a single count. The sample has other DNA sequences that encode this CDR3 too. The V and J genes are TRBV9 and TRBJ2-7; no clear D gene. Trimming took off 0 bases at V and 2 bases at J, with 6 bases between the two ends. Looked up from germline, CDR1 is SGDLS and CDR2 is YYNGEE. The CDR3 sequence is 13 residues long. CDR3 sequence: CASSVGPAYEQYF. In DNA, the CDR3 is TGTGCCAGCAGCGTAGGACCCGCCTACGAGCAGTACTTC.

The chain carries TRBV4-2 and TRBJ2-2; TRBD1 is a possible D gene (7 bases). Per the germline V gene, CDR1 is LGHNA and CDR2 is YNFKEQ. Trimming pared 3 bases from V and 1 base from J, leaving 18 bases between. The CDR3 runs to 18 residues. In DNA form, the CDR3 reads TGTGCCAGCAGCCACTTCTTTGGACAGGAGGGGAACACCGGGGAGCTGTTTTTT. Its translation is CASSHFFGQEGNTGELFF.

This clone was detected once. The chain carries TRBV30 and TRBJ1-6; D is ambiguous. The V end was cut by 5 bases, the J end by 10 bases, with 15 bases between. This CDR3 contains 13 residues. Germline lookup yields CDR1 GTSNPN and CDR2 SVGIG (reference sequence). The CDR3 DNA is TGTGCCTGGTCTCGGGAGGACGGATCACCCCTCCACTTT. It specifies CAWSREDGSPLHF.

This sequence joins TRBV27 and TRBJ2-2, with 10 bases that match TRBD1. The J segment lost 3 bases and the V segment lost 6 bases, leaving 7 bases of the junction unmatched. Germline V lookup: CDR1 MNHEY, CDR2 SMNVEV (reference sequence). CDR3 size: 16 residues. The CDR3 sequence: CASRPDGTGDTGELFF. The DNA of the CDR3 is TGTGCCAGCAGACCGGACGGGACAGGGGACACCGGGGAGCTGTTTTTT.

V usage is TRBV6-1 and J usage is TRBJ2-5, with 11 bases lining up with TRBD2. The germline CDR1 and CDR2 sequences are MNHNS and SASEGT. V lost 6 bases and J lost 0; bases outside the gene matches: 3. The CDR3 length is 15 residues. Here the CDR3 reads CASSRTSGYQETQYF. The CDR3 region has the DNA TGTGCCAGCAGCCGGACTAGCGGGTACCAAGAGACCCAGTACTTC.

The chain joins TRBV21-1 to TRBJ1-2. TRBV21-1 is listed as a pseudogene. This CDR3 is built from 12 residues. The CDR3 bases are TGTGCCATCCTCGGGGAGAACTATGGCTACACCTTC. Its translation: CAILGENYGYTF.

The chain combines TRBV27 with TRBJ2-4; unclear D gene. This CDR3 contains 12 residues. V shed 7 bases and J shed 7 bases, with 11 bases lying between them. CDR1 is MNHEY, CDR2 SMNVEV, per germline (reference sequence). The CDR3 bases are TGTGCCAGCACCGGGCCCTTTAACATTCAGTACTTC. Its protein product is CASTGPFNIQYF.

The rearrangement joins TRBV2 to TRBJ2-7; 14 bases match TRBD2. The CDR3 has 17 residues. Trimming took 3 bases from V and 4 from J; bases not matched to a gene: 8. Germline loops: CDR1 SNHLY, CDR2 FYNNEI. The CDR3 DNA reads TGTGCCAGCAGTGAGCTGGGACTAGCGGGAGAAGGATACGAGCAGTACTTC. Translation: CASSELGLAGEGYEQYF.

On this clone itself: A junction boundary mismatches the germline segment, possibly from a read error. The chain carries TRBV30 and TRBJ2-1; 7 nucleotides match TRBD2. The CDR3 length is 15 residues. Per germline, CDR1 GTSNPN and CDR2 SVGIG (reference sequence). The CDR3 here is CAWSVGSGPSHDQFF. The CDR3 nucleotides are TGTGCCTGGAGTGTAGGTAGCGGGCCCTCTCATGATCAGTTCTTC.

This clone was seen more than once but under ten times. This chain uses TRBV2 with TRBJ2-7; D is perhaps TRBD2 (6 bases). Trimming cost V 8 bases and J 6 bases, with 17 bases left between them. CDR1 is SNHLY and CDR2 is FYNNEI in the germline V gene. CDR3 size: 13 residues. The CDR3 sequence: CASLEVGGSEQYF. The DNA for the CDR3 is TGTGCCAGCCTTGAGGTTGGGGGGAGCGAGCAGTACTTC.

This chain links TRBV27 with TRBJ1-6, with D possibly matching TRBD1 (6 bases). V lost 3 bases, J lost 2 bases, and 11 bases lay in between. The CDR3 has 16 residues. Germline V lookup: CDR1 MNHEY, CDR2 SMNVEV (reference sequence). CDR3 sequence reads: CASSFTGRAYNSPLHF. The CDR3 region has the DNA TGTGCCAGCAGTTTCACAGGGAGGGCCTATAATTCACCCCTCCACTTT.

The chain employs TRBV11-2 and TRBJ1-1, with 9 bases fitting TRBD1. Germline V gene lookup returns CDR1 SGHAT and CDR2 FQNNGV. The CDR3 is 16 amino acids. V was pared by 1 base and J by 2 bases, with 5 bases of the junction left unmatched. In nucleotides, the CDR3 is TGTGCCAGCAGCTTAGTGCTGGGACAGGGAAACACTGAAGCTTTCTTT. The encoded protein is CASSLVLGQGNTEAFF.

This clone was found once. The chain is built from TRBV5-1 and TRBJ1-2, with 8 bases identical to TRBD1. V gave up 5 bases and J gave up 6 bases; unmatched junction bases: 12. This CDR3 comprises 15 residues. Germline CDR1 reads SGHRS; CDR2 reads YFSETQ. CDR3 nucleotides: TGCGCCAGCAGTCCCCCGGGACAGGCATCCGATGGCTACACCTTC. Translating it yields CASSPPGQASDGYTF.

This chain joins TRBV29-1 and TRBJ2-7; perhaps TRBD2 as D (6 bases). This CDR3 is built from 13 residues. Germline V CDR1 and CDR2: SQVTM, ANQGSEA. Trimming pared 1 base from V and 3 bases from J, leaving 10 bases between. The CDR3 coding sequence is TGCAGCGTTGAAGGCGGGGACGGCTACGAGCAGTACTTC. This codes for CSVEGGDGYEQYF.

The chain recombines TRBV7-2 with TRBJ2-7; no firm D call. The ends were cut back, 4 bases at V and 2 bases at J, with 15 bases in the middle. From germline, CDR1 is SGHTA and CDR2 FQGNSA. The CDR3 is 15 residues long. CDR3 region: CASSSRQNPPYEQYF. CDR3 DNA sequence: TGTGCCAGCAGCTCCCGGCAGAACCCACCCTACGAGCAGTACTTC. The full variable domain, completed using reference TRBV7-2 and TRBJ2-7, is GAGVSQSPSNKVTEKGKDVELRCDPISGHTALYWYRQSLGQGLEFLIYFQGNSAPDKSGLPSDRFSAERTGGSVSTLTIQRTQQEDSAVYLCASSSRQNPPYEQYFGPGTRLTVT.

The gene calls are TRBV4-1 and TRBJ2-3, with TRBD2 identical over 9 bases. Germline values: CDR1 MGHRA, CDR2 YSYEKL. Trimming took 4 bases from V and 2 from J; bases not matched to a gene: 10. The CDR3 loop spans 17 amino acids. The CDR3 reads CASSPSFGLANTDTQYF. The CDR3 nucleotides are TGCGCCAGCAGCCCAAGTTTCGGACTAGCGAACACAGATACGCAGTATTTT.